The source of this TCR beta chain is a study of OX40 agonist ivuxolimab in advanced cancers. Study context: Ivuxolimab, an agonist antibody against OX40 (CD134), was given to patients. Partial responses were observed in three patients, of whom one had hepatocellular carcinoma and two had cutaneous melanoma. Melanoma, hepatocellular carcinoma, head and neck or renal cell cancer occurred in dose-escalation patients. Study findings and constraints: Individuals who were partial responders at 0.1-3.0 mg/kg had clonal expansion that ranked among the lowest.

As concerns this clone: Its antigen remains unidentified.

TCRdb's table, derived via immunoSEQ multiplex PCR, lists solely in-frame clones and lacks some. Of 70,000 or so clones in the sample, 85% were seen once. The CDR3 consists of 12 residues. Germline lookup yields CDR1 MNHEY and CDR2 SVGAGI. Trimming pared 4 bases from V and 3 bases from J, leaving 4 bases between. This chain connects TRBV6-5 to TRBJ1-5; D gene ambiguous. The source of this sequence is an adult with an advanced solid tumor such as melanoma, head and neck, liver or kidney cancer. Here the sequenced sample was CD4+ or CD8+ T cells sorted from blood, taken in a trial of the OX40 agonist ivuxolimab. The CDR3 nucleotides are TGTGCCAGCAGTTCCCCCAATCAGCCCCAGCATTTT. Translation: CASSSPNQPQHF.